These T cell receptor beta chains were read from a single sample in a study of blood T cell repertoires in COVID-19. Sequencing was performed with immunoSEQ multiplex PCR; in TCRdb, only in-frame clones are kept and a portion is missing. The sample holds about 250,000 clones, around 88% seen once. Source material: peripheral blood. Receptor source: a woman aged 80 or over with COVID-19, enrolled during active disease. CDR3s include the opening cysteine and the closing phenylalanine or tryptophan. A D gene is named only where the DNA matches it firmly. Size values are once, few and many counts, or a class for expanded clones, and some rows have none.

v_call	clone_size	j_call	d_call	cdr3_nt	cdr3_aa
TRBV18	NA	TRBJ1-5	NA	TGTGCCAGCTCGGTTACGGGGGGAGGTAGCAATCAGCCCCAGCATTTT	CASSVTGGGSNQPQHF
TRBV7-6	NA	TRBJ2-1	NA	TGTGCCAGCAGCTTAAGCGGCTACTACAATGAGCAGTTCTTC	CASSLSGYYNEQFF
TRBV28	once	TRBJ1-2	TRBD1	TGTGCCAGCAGCCTCCAGGGGGCGTACTATGGCTACACCTTC	CASSLQGAYYGYTF
TRBV7-7	once	TRBJ2-2	TRBD2	TGTGCTAGCAGCTTGAGAGCGGGGCAGGGGAACACCGGGGAGCTGTTTTTT	CASSLRAGQGNTGELFF
TRBV25-1	few	TRBJ1-1	TRBD1	TGTGCCAGCAGTGACCCCCGGACAGGGGCGGACACTGAAGCTTTCTTT	CASSDPRTGADTEAFF
TRBV19	NA	TRBJ2-3	NA	TGTGCCAGTAGTGGGAGTAGCACAGATACGCAGTATTTT	CASSGSSTDTQYF
TRBV7-2	NA	TRBJ1-5	NA	TGTGCCAGCAGGGGGGGGACGGTGGGCAATCAGCCCCAGCATTTT	CASRGGTVGNQPQHF
TRBV6-5	NA	TRBJ1-4	NA	TGTGCCAGCCAACCAGGGTCAACTAATGAAAAACTGTTTTTT	CASQPGSTNEKLFF
TRBV19	NA	TRBJ2-3	NA	TGTGCCAGTAGCCCCGGTAAAGGGCCCGGAGGCGCAGATACGCAGTATTTT	CASSPGKGPGGADTQYF
TRBV7-8	NA	TRBJ2-5	NA	TGTGCCAGCAGCTTGGGGGCCAACCAAGAGACCCAGTACTTC	CASSLGANQETQYF
TRBV6-5	NA	TRBJ1-2	NA	TGTGCCAGCAGAGCCCGGGATCTCTCCGGCTACACCTTC	CASRARDLSGYTF
TRBV2	NA	TRBJ2-1	NA	TGTGCCAGCAGTGATCGGAGTGACAATCAGGGGTACAATGAGCAGTTCTTC	CASSDRSDNQGYNEQFF
TRBV9	NA	TRBJ2-3	TRBD2	TGTGCCAGCAGCGTAGTGGGGGGTGGAGCGGGGTTGACTAGCACAGATACGCAGTATTTT	CASSVVGGGAGLTSTDTQYF
TRBV14	NA	TRBJ1-2	NA	TGTGCCAGCAGCCAAGCCCCGGCTAACTATGGCTACACCTTC	CASSQAPANYGYTF
TRBV10-3	NA	TRBJ2-3	NA	TGTGCCATCAGGACGACAGACACAGATACGCAGTATTTT	CAIRTTDTDTQYF
TRBV7-2	NA	TRBJ2-1	TRBD2	TGTGCCAGCAGCCCTTACGGGACTAGCCCTTTCGGTGAGCAGTTCTTC	CASSPYGTSPFGEQFF
TRBV7-2	NA	TRBJ2-7	NA	TGTGCCAGCAGTCTCCCCAAAGGGGGCTCCTACGAGCAGTACTTC	CASSLPKGGSYEQYF
TRBV15	NA	TRBJ1-2	TRBD1	TGTGCCACCAGCAGAGACACCTTCCGCGCCGGGACAGGTGAAGGGGGCTACACCTTC	CATSRDTFRAGTGEGGYTF
TRBV6-6	once	TRBJ1-5	NA	TGTGCCAGCAGTTTACTCCGGGACACAGATCAGCCCCAGCATTTT	CASSLLRDTDQPQHF
TRBV19	NA	TRBJ1-1	NA	TGTGCCAGTAGTTCCCGACAGGATCGGACTGAAGCTTTCTTT	CASSSRQDRTEAFF
TRBV19	NA	TRBJ1-2	NA	TGTGCCAGTAGTACAGCCCTACTAAGCTATGGCTACACCTTC	CASSTALLSYGYTF
TRBV2	NA	TRBJ2-3	TRBD2	TGTGCCAGCAGAGCGGGACTAGCGGGGGCCACAGATACGCAGTATTTT	CASRAGLAGATDTQYF
TRBV7-2	NA	TRBJ1-2	NA	TGTGCCAGCAGCTTAGAGGGCGGGAAAGGCGGCTACACCTTC	CASSLEGGKGGYTF
TRBV7-9	NA	TRBJ2-7	NA	TGTGCCAGCAGCTTCCGGACAGCGAGGGAGCAGTACTTC	CASSFRTAREQYF
TRBV9	NA	TRBJ2-1	NA	TGTGCCAGCAGCCTCGCCTTGGCACCCTATGAGCAGTTCTTC	CASSLALAPYEQFF
TRBV29-1	NA	TRBJ1-1	TRBD1	TGCAGCGCGTTGGGACAGGGAGGCACTGAAGCTTTCTTT	CSALGQGGTEAFF
TRBV12-3/TRBV12-4	NA	TRBJ2-5	NA	TGTGCCAGCAGTTTGAGTGAAGAGACCCAGTACTTC	CASSLSEETQYF
TRBV19	NA	TRBJ1-6	NA	TGTGCCAGTAGACCGGGATGGAACTCCTATAATTCACCCCTCCACTTT	CASRPGWNSYNSPLHF
TRBV6-1	NA	TRBJ2-7	TRBD1	TGTGCCAGCAGTGAAGACAGGGGGCCCTACGAGCAGTACTTC	CASSEDRGPYEQYF
TRBV7-9	NA	TRBJ1-1	NA	TGTGCCAGCAGCTTTTCAGGGGATGGGTACACTGAAGCTTTCTTT	CASSFSGDGYTEAFF
TRBV28	NA	TRBJ2-5	NA	TGTGCCAGCAGTTTCGGAGGAAACATCCTCCAAGAGACCCAGTACTTC	CASSFGGNILQETQYF
TRBV6-5	NA	TRBJ2-5	TRBD1	TGTGCCAGCAGTTCGCGGGACAGGGTGGAGACCCAGTACTTC	CASSSRDRVETQYF
TRBV18	NA	TRBJ1-1	NA	TGTGCCAGCTCACCCGGACAGTCGAACACTGAAGCTTTCTTT	CASSPGQSNTEAFF
TRBV7-8	NA	TRBJ1-1	NA	TGTGCCAGCAGCTCCCCCCCTATGAACACTGAAGCTTTCTTT	CASSSPPMNTEAFF
TRBV18	NA	TRBJ1-3	NA	TGTGCCAGCTCAGGCGGGACTCCGAGAGGTGGAAACACCATATATTTT	CASSGGTPRGGNTIYF
TRBV7-9	NA	TRBJ1-4	TRBD1	TGTGCCAGCAGCTCCGGGACAGCAACTAATGAAAAACTGTTTTTT	CASSSGTATNEKLFF
TRBV6-2/TRBV6-3	NA	TRBJ1-5	NA	TGTGCCAGCAGTTCTATCGGGAATAGCAATCAGCCCCAGCATTTT	CASSSIGNSNQPQHF
TRBV7-9	NA	TRBJ1-5	TRBD1	TGTGCCAGCAGCTTACATCAGGGGGCGCTAGGCAATCAGCCCCAGCATTTT	CASSLHQGALGNQPQHF
TRBV7-9	NA	TRBJ2-1	NA	TGTGCCAGCACCCCGCGGGATGAGCAGTTCTTC	CASTPRDEQFF
TRBV5-1	NA	TRBJ1-3	NA	TGCGCCAGCAGCTTGGAGGGGTTCATTGGAAACACCATATATTTT	CASSLEGFIGNTIYF
TRBV24-1	NA	TRBJ2-3	TRBD1	TGTGCCACCAGTGGGACCGGGACAGGGGGTCCAGATACGCAGTATTTT	CATSGTGTGGPDTQYF
TRBV6-1	NA	TRBJ2-7	NA	TGTGCCGGCAGTGAAGCCTTCGGGACAAAGTACGACGAGCAGTACTTC	CAGSEAFGTKYDEQYF
TRBV11-2	NA	TRBJ1-3	NA	TGTGCCAGCAGCTTAGAGGGAGGAAAAAGGGCTGGAAACACCATATATTTT	CASSLEGGKRAGNTIYF
TRBV3-1/TRBV3-2	NA	TRBJ2-7	TRBD1	TGTGCCAGCCGTACTGGACAGGGGGAAGCTTACGAGCAGTACTTC	CASRTGQGEAYEQYF
TRBV10-3	NA	TRBJ1-2	TRBD1	TGTGCCATCAGTGAGGGCGGGACAGAAGCTAACTATGGCTACACCTTC	CAISEGGTEANYGYTF
TRBV6-5	NA	TRBJ2-7	TRBD1	TGTGCCACCCTGGACAGGTACGAGCAGTACTTC	CATLDRYEQYF
TRBV11-2	NA	TRBJ1-1	TRBD1	TGTGCCAGCAGCTTGCAAGGGACAGGGAACACTGAAGCTTTCTTT	CASSLQGTGNTEAFF
TRBV6-6	NA	TRBJ1-6	TRBD1	TGTGCCAGCAGTTACTCGGGACAGAATTCACCCCTCCACTTT	CASSYSGQNSPLHF
TRBV5-6	NA	TRBJ1-4	NA	TGTGCCAGCAGATGGGGCGGACCGCGGGGGGAAAAACTGTTTTTT	CASRWGGPRGEKLFF
TRBV21-1	NA	TRBJ2-1	NA	TGTGCCAGCAGCAAAGTCTCCGGCGGGTTTACCTACAATGAGCAGTTCTTC	CASSKVSGGFTYNEQFF
TRBV27	NA	TRBJ1-5	NA	TGTGCCAGCAGTTTACAAAGGGGTCAGCCCCAGCATTTT	CASSLQRGQPQHF
TRBV12-3/TRBV12-4	NA	TRBJ1-1	NA	TGTGCCAGCACCTTGGCACCGAACACTGAAGCTTTCTTT	CASTLAPNTEAFF
TRBV7-9	NA	TRBJ1-6	NA	TGTGCCAGCAGCCCGCCGGATTCACCCCTCCACTTT	CASSPPDSPLHF
TRBV7-2	NA	TRBJ2-6	TRBD1	TGTGCCAGCAGCTTAACCGGGACAGGGGCCTATGGGGCCAACGTCCTGACTTTC	CASSLTGTGAYGANVLTF
TRBV14	NA	TRBJ1-1	NA	TGTGCCAGCAGCCCAAGAGGACATCTGAACACTGAAGCTTTCTTT	CASSPRGHLNTEAFF